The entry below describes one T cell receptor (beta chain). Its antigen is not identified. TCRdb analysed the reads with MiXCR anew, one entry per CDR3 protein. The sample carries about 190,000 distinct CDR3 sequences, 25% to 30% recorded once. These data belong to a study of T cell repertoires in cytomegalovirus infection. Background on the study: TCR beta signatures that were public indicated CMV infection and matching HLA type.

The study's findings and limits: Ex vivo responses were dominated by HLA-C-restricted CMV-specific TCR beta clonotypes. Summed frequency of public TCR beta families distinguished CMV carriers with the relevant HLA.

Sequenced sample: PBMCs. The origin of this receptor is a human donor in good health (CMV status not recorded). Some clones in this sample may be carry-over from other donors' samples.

As DNA, the CDR3 is TGTGCCAGCAGCACCCAGGGGCGTGGCACTGAAGCTTTCTTT. This encodes CASSTQGRGTEAFF. This rearrangement joins TRBV9 to TRBJ1-1; D is possibly TRBD1 (6 bases). CDR3 size: 14 residues. Between the trimmed V and J ends, which lost 4 bases and 4 bases, there was a span of 14 bases. Germline CDR1 SGDLS, CDR2 YYNGEE.